The 9 T cell receptor beta chains reported below all come from one sample, sequenced in a study of T-cell reconstitution after alpha-beta-depleted transplantation in children. It was with unique molecular identifiers that the TCRbeta library was prepared. TCRdb analysed the PCR reads with MiXCR anew, one entry per CDR3 protein. The sample contains 600,000 to 700,000 distinct CDR3 sequences, approximately 15% of which appear only once. Sequenced here: PBMCs from the stem cell graft donor, sampled from the stem cell graft. The origin of the receptors is a human donor who donated a stem cell graft to a child with acute myeloid leukemia.

This chain connects TRBV7-9 to TRBJ1-5; the D is unclear. Looked up from germline, CDR1 is SEHNR and CDR2 is FQNEAQ (reference sequence). This CDR3 contains 16 residues. V dropped 6 bases and J dropped 4 bases, with 19 bases sitting between them. CDR3 DNA sequence: TGTGCCAGCAGTCTCAGTGGAGGAGGAAGAAATCAGCCCCAGCATTTT. This codes for CASSLSGGGRNQPQHF.

This clonotype was counted ten times or more. The CDR3, as DNA: TGCAGTGCTAATTCTCGGAACACTGAAGCTTTCTTT. It is translated as CSANSRNTEAFF. The chain employs TRBV20-1 and TRBJ1-1, with D unresolved. The CDR3 has 12 amino acids. Trimming pared 4 bases from V and 1 base from J, leaving 7 bases between. Germline CDR1 is DFQATT and CDR2 is SNEGSKA (reference sequence).

This clonotype was seen repeatedly, ten times or more. This chain joins TRBV15 and TRBJ2-7; no reliable D call. The germline gives CDR1 LNHNV, CDR2 YYDKDF (reference sequence). The CDR3 length is 14 residues. V was shortened by 0 bases and J by 5 bases, with 11 bases between the two germline ends. CDR3 in DNA: TGTGCCACCAGCAGAGATCGACAACTCGACGAGCAGTACGTC. Its translation is CATSRDRQLDEQYV.

This clonotype has ten or more counts. This chain connects TRBV20-1 to TRBJ2-3; the D call may be TRBD1 or TRBD2 (6 bases each). This CDR3 is built from 14 residues. Trimming stripped 3 bases from V and 2 bases from J, with 12 bases between. Germline V gene lookup returns CDR1 DFQATT and CDR2 SNEGSKA (reference sequence). As DNA, the CDR3 is TGCAGTGCTAGCCTCGGGGGCCCCACAGATACGCAGTATTTT. The encoded protein is CSASLGGPTDTQYF.

In its sample, this clonotype was seen many times. The chain is built from TRBV20-1 and TRBJ1-1; possibly TRBD1 for D (5 bases). The CDR3 covers 15 residues. The germline CDR1 and CDR2 sequences are DFQATT and SNEGSKA (reference sequence). Deletions cut 7 bases from V and 1 base from J, with 19 bases between. CDR3: CSVLGRAVENTEAFF. For the CDR3, the DNA is TGCAGTGTGTTGGGCAGGGCTGTAGAGAACACTGAAGCTTTCTTT.

V is TRBV5-1 and J is TRBJ2-3; tentatively, D is TRBD1 (5 bases). Germline V gene lookup returns CDR1 SGHRS and CDR2 YFSETQ. The V gene lost 3 bases and the J gene lost 4 bases, with 15 bases spanning the gap. The CDR3 consists of 15 residues. CDR3 sequence: CASSSKGAVADTQYF. CDR3 sequence (DNA): TGCGCCAGCAGCTCGAAAGGGGCCGTCGCAGATACGCAGTATTTT.

In its sample, this clonotype was seen many times. The J gene is TRBJ2-5, the V gene TRBV12-3 or TRBV12-4; D call uncertain. The CDR3 loop spans 13 amino acids. V dropped 3 bases and J dropped 5 bases, with 10 bases sitting between them. The CDR3 DNA sequence: TGTGCCAGCAGTTTCAGACTTTCGGAGACCCAGTACTTC. Translating it yields CASSFRLSETQYF.

This clonotype came up many times. The germline gene is not matched at one end of the junction; a read error may be the cause. The chain recombines TRBV20-1 with TRBJ2-4; D possibly corresponds to TRBD1 (6 bases). This CDR3 comprises 8 residues. Germline V CDR1 and CDR2: DFQATT, SNEGSKA (reference sequence). CDR3 region: CRGAQGDF. CDR3 in DNA: TGCAGGGGGGCCCAGGGTGACTTC.

This clonotype came up many times. The chain uses TRBV6-5 and TRBJ1-1; D is possibly TRBD1 (6 bases). The CDR3 covers 14 residues. Germline-derived CDR1 and CDR2 are MNHEY and SVGAGI. Trimming stripped 4 bases from V and 2 bases from J, with 11 bases between. The CDR3 DNA sequence: TGTGCCAGCAGTTTGGGACACCGAAACACTGAAGCTTTCTTT. It yields the protein CASSLGHRNTEAFF.